The 27 T cell receptor beta chains below were found in one sample sequenced in a study of OX40 agonist ivuxolimab in advanced cancers. Repertoires were generated with immunoSEQ multiplex PCR, while TCRdb's copy carries only in-frame clones and drops some. Of around 62,000 clones listed, over 60% are singletons. Sample: CD4+ or CD8+ T cells sorted from blood, taken in a trial of the OX40 agonist ivuxolimab. These TCRs come from an adult with an advanced solid tumor such as melanoma, head and neck, liver or kidney cancer.

The gene calls are TRBV9 and TRBJ1-4; D gene uncertain. V lost 4 bases and J lost 3, with 13 bases in between. The length of the CDR3 is 15 residues. From germline, CDR1 is SGDLS and CDR2 YYNGEE. CDR3 bases: TGTGCCAGCAGCAAAATAGGACGACCTAATGAAAAACTGTTTTTT. Translated: CASSKIGRPNEKLFF.

This clone appeared once. The V call is TRBV28, the J call TRBJ2-5; 8 positions match TRBD1. With 1 base clipped from V and 4 bases from J, the junction kept 2 bases outside the gene matches. Germline V lookup: CDR1 MDHEN, CDR2 SYDVKM. The CDR3 spans 14 residues. CDR3 residues: CASSLSGGAETQYF. CDR3 nucleotide sequence: TGTGCCAGCAGTTTATCAGGGGGCGCAGAGACCCAGTACTTC.

CDR3: CASSLYGWDEQFF. For the CDR3, the DNA is TGCGCCAGCAGCTTGTACGGATGGGATGAGCAGTTCTTC. V and J are TRBV5-1 and TRBJ2-1; no clear D. The CDR3 totals 13 residues. With 1 base removed from V and 8 bases from J, the gap between germline ends came to 10 bases. CDR1 is SGHRS and CDR2 is YFSETQ in the germline V gene.

V and J are TRBV5-6 and TRBJ1-6, with 10 positions matching TRBD1. The CDR3 is 16 residues long. Losses at the gene ends were 0 bases for V and 7 bases for J; bases not matched to a gene: 4. Germline V gene lookup returns CDR1 SGHDT and CDR2 YYEEEE. CDR3 residues: CASSLGDRGWNSPLHF. In nucleotides, the CDR3 is TGTGCCAGCAGCTTGGGGGACAGGGGATGGAATTCACCCCTCCACTTT. Supplemented by reference TRBV5-6 and TRBJ1-6, the full variable domain reads DAGVTQSPTHLIKTRGQQVTLRCSPKSGHDTVSWYQQALGQGPQFIFQYYEEEERQRGNFPDRFSGHQFPNYSSELNVNALLLGDSALYLCASSLGDRGWNSPLHFGNGTRLTVT.

This chain connects TRBV6-6 to TRBJ1-1; D not resolved. The length of the CDR3 is 12 residues. Germline lookup yields CDR1 MNHNY and CDR2 SVGAGI (reference sequence). V was shortened by 10 bases and J by 3 bases, with 12 bases between the two germline ends. The CDR3 loop is CATGSRDTEAFF. For the CDR3, the DNA is TGTGCCACGGGGTCGAGGGACACTGAAGCTTTCTTT.

The rearrangement links TRBV11-2 to TRBJ1-4, with a possible D match to TRBD1 (5 bases). Trimming took off 5 bases at V and 8 bases at J, with 15 bases between the two ends. CDR1 is SGHAT and CDR2 is FQNNGV in the germline V gene. This CDR3 comprises 14 residues. CDR3 protein: CASSPPWDDEKLFF. CDR3 nucleotides: TGTGCCAGCAGCCCGCCTTGGGACGACGAAAAACTGTTTTTT.

A single count supports this clone. The V call is TRBV18, the J call TRBJ1-2; D is unresolved. This CDR3 contains 14 residues. Germline CDR1 is KGHSH and CDR2 is LQKENI. V dropped 0 bases and J dropped 2 bases, with 7 bases sitting between them. The CDR3, as DNA: TGTGCCAGCTCACCACCCAGCCAGAACTATGGCTACACCTTC. It is translated as CASSPPSQNYGYTF.

The V and J genes are TRBV6-5 and TRBJ1-1; D possibly corresponds to TRBD1 (5 bases). The CDR3 sequence is 13 residues long. CDR1 and CDR2 from the germline V gene are MNHEY and SVGAGI. Trimming left V 7 bases short and J 4 bases short, with 13 bases between. CDR3 nucleotide sequence: TGTGCCAGCACCTCGACCGGGGGCACTGAAGCTTTCTTT. It encodes CASTSTGGTEAFF.

The chain joins TRBV11-3 to TRBJ2-1; 9 bases align to TRBD2. The CDR3 has 14 amino acids. The ends lost 3 bases at V and 9 bases at J; junction bases unmatched: 6. CDR1 is SGHNT, CDR2 YENEEA, per germline. CDR3 bases: TGTGCCAGCAGCTTCGGGACTAGCCTCCGTGAGCAGTTCTTC. Translating it yields CASSFGTSLREQFF.

This clone showed up just a few times. CDR3: CAISEQGMGNTEAFF. The DNA for the CDR3 is TGTGCCATCAGTGAGCAGGGAATGGGGAACACTGAAGCTTTCTTT. The chain recombines TRBV10-3 with TRBJ1-1; D is possibly TRBD1 (5 bases). V was cut by 2 bases and J by 1 base, with 11 bases left in between. Germline assignment: CDR1 ENHRY and CDR2 SYGVKD. The CDR3 loop spans 15 amino acids.

The CDR3 region has the DNA TGTGCCAGCAGCTTGGGCGACATAAAAAACATTCAGTACTTC. Translation gives CASSLGDIKNIQYF. The chain couples TRBV5-8 to TRBJ2-4; D is uncertain. The CDR3 loop spans 14 amino acids. CDR1 and CDR2 (germline): SGHTS, YDEGEE. Trimming left V 0 bases short and J 4 bases short, with 8 bases between.

The chain uses TRBV28 and TRBJ2-5; D uncertain. The length of the CDR3 is 14 residues. CDR1 MDHEN and CDR2 SYDVKM come from the germline V gene. The V gene lost 8 bases and the J gene lost 0 bases, with 13 bases spanning the gap. CDR3 residues: CASSPRTDQETQYF. CDR3 coding DNA: TGTGCCAGCTCGCCGCGGACGGACCAAGAGACCCAGTACTTC.

The chain combines TRBV6-4 with TRBJ2-2, with 8 nucleotides matching TRBD1. Per the germline V gene, CDR1 is MRHNA and CDR2 is SNTAGT. Unmatched junction bases numbered 4, after V lost 3 bases and J lost 7 bases. The CDR3 contains 14 residues. CDR3 residues: CASSETGEVGELFF. Here the CDR3 DNA reads TGTGCCAGCAGTGAGACAGGGGAGGTCGGGGAGCTGTTTTTT.

This chain joins TRBV19 and TRBJ1-4; D unclear. The CDR3 has 14 amino acids. Trimming removed 7 bases at V and 8 bases at J, with 17 bases between. Per germline, CDR1 LNHDA and CDR2 SQIVND (reference sequence). Written as DNA, the CDR3 is TGTGCCAGTACCGAAGGCGCGGCACGGGAAAAACTGTTTTTT. It encodes CASTEGAAREKLFF.

This clone showed up just a few times. The chain combines TRBV4-1 with TRBJ1-6; 8 bases fit TRBD1. This CDR3 contains 15 residues. The germline V gene has CDR1 MGHRA and CDR2 YSYEKL. The V and J ends lost 1 base and 5 bases, in that order; junction bases with no gene match: 1. This CDR3 reads CASSQGQGNNSPLHF. DNA of the CDR3: TGCGCCAGCAGCCAAGGACAGGGGAATAATTCACCCCTCCACTTT.

The gene calls are TRBV19 and TRBJ1-5; maybe TRBD1 (6 bases). Germline V gene data show CDR1 as LNHDA and CDR2 as SQIVND (reference sequence). With 6 bases removed from V and 2 bases from J, the gap between germline ends came to 17 bases. The CDR3 is made up of 16 amino acids. The CDR3 DNA follows: TGTGCCAGTAGGACAGAACAGGGACGAGGCAATCAGCCCCAGCATTTT. Amino acids: CASRTEQGRGNQPQHF. Using reference TRBV19 and TRBJ1-5 for the parts outside the CDR3, the full variable domain is DGGITQSPKYLFRKEGQNVTLSCEQNLNHDAMYWYRQDPGQGLRLIYYSQIVNDFQKGDIAEGYSVSREKKESFPLTVTSAQKNPTAFYLCASRTEQGRGNQPQHFGDGTRLSIL.

At least ten counts were recorded for this clone. The chain employs TRBV4-2 and TRBJ1-1, with 7 bases matching TRBD1. This CDR3 contains 13 residues. The V segment lost 4 bases and the J segment 6 bases; nucleotides outside the gene matches: 5. Germline V gives CDR1 LGHNA, CDR2 YNFKEQ. As DNA, the CDR3 is TGTGCCAGCAGCCCCCGACAGGGACCTGAAGCTTTCTTT. As protein: CASSPRQGPEAFF.

V gene TRBV6-1 combines with J gene TRBJ1-3; D gene ambiguous. This CDR3 is 14 amino acids long. Germline CDR1 and CDR2: MNHNS and SASEGT. With 10 bases removed from V and 0 bases from J, the gap between germline ends came to 13 bases. CDR3 in amino acids: CATTSGNSGNTIYF. The CDR3 bases are TGTGCCACGACGTCAGGCAACTCTGGAAACACCATATATTTT.

The genes are TRBV27 and TRBJ2-2, with D tentatively TRBD2 (6 bases). The CDR3 is 15 amino acids. Germline CDR1 MNHEY, CDR2 SMNVEV (reference sequence). V lost 3 bases and J 7 bases, leaving 15 bases between the germline ends. The CDR3 DNA reads as TGTGCCAGCAGTTTGTATAGGGGAGGTAGCGGGGAGCTGTTTTTT. It codes for CASSLYRGGSGELFF.

The V gene is TRBV5-6, the J gene TRBJ2-2; possibly TRBD2 for D (5 bases). V lost 1 base and J lost 2, with 12 bases in between. The CDR3 is 16 amino acids. CDR1 SGHDT and CDR2 YYEEEE come from the germline V gene. The CDR3 loop reads CASSLLGGPNTGELFF. The CDR3 DNA is TGTGCCAGCAGCTTGTTGGGCGGGCCCAACACCGGGGAGCTGTTTTTT.

This clone came up a few times. The chain has TRBV30 and TRBJ1-2; 8 positions match TRBD1. This CDR3 is built from 13 residues. V shed 3 bases, J shed 2 bases, and the junction held 2 bases outside the gene matches. CDR1 GTSNPN and CDR2 SVGIG come from the germline V gene (reference sequence). The CDR3 here is CAWRNRGNYGYTF. For the CDR3, the DNA is TGTGCCTGGAGAAACAGGGGGAACTATGGCTACACCTTC.

The V gene is TRBV6-6, the J gene TRBJ1-4; D unresolved. This CDR3 is 12 amino acids long. Germline assignment: CDR1 MNHNY and CDR2 SVGAGI (reference sequence). V was pared by 6 bases and J by 8 bases, with 10 bases between. The CDR3 sequence: CASRYPGEKLFF. For the CDR3, the DNA is TGTGCCAGCAGGTACCCCGGGGAAAAACTGTTTTTT.

The rearrangement links TRBV11-2 to TRBJ2-1; 14 bases fit TRBD2. Trimming at V came to 3 bases and at J to 5 bases, leaving 3 bases not matched to a gene. The V gene's germline CDR1 is SGHAT and CDR2 FQNNGV. The CDR3 spans 16 residues. CDR3 sequence (DNA): TGTGCCAGCAGCTTCCAGGGACTAGCGGGAGACAATGAGCAGTTCTTC. Its protein is CASSFQGLAGDNEQFF.

The DNA of the CDR3 is TGTGCCAGCAGCTTAGGGGTCGGGGGGCGCGGATTCTTCGAGCAGTACTTC. Residues: CASSLGVGGRGFFEQYF. The V gene is TRBV7-8, the J gene TRBJ2-7; perhaps TRBD2 as D (7 bases). V was clipped by 1 base and J by 6 bases, with 22 bases between them. The CDR3 totals 17 residues. Germline loops: CDR1 SGHVS, CDR2 FQNEAQ.

This clone was seen a handful of times. The gene calls are TRBV30 and TRBJ1-4; D gene unclear. This CDR3 comprises 14 residues. The V gene's germline CDR1 is GTSNPN and CDR2 SVGIG (reference sequence). The ends were cut back, 0 bases at V and 5 bases at J, with 10 bases in the middle. CDR3 DNA: TGTGCCTGGAGTGTACCTCCAGGCAATGAAAAACTGTTTTTT. Translation: CAWSVPPGNEKLFF.

This chain links TRBV11-2 with TRBJ1-2; possibly TRBD1 for D (5 bases). Germline V gene data show CDR1 as SGHAT and CDR2 as FQNNGV. The CDR3 sequence is 15 residues long. V was pared by 0 bases and J by 8 bases, with 16 bases between. CDR3 nucleotides: TGTGCCAGCAGCTTAGATGGACCCAGGGTGGGCGGCTACACCTTC. Protein: CASSLDGPRVGGYTF.

This rearrangement joins TRBV14 to TRBJ1-2; no firm D call. The V gene lost 1 base and the J gene lost 5 bases, with 11 bases spanning the gap. Per the germline V gene, CDR1 is SGHDN and CDR2 is FVKESK. This CDR3 contains 14 residues. The DNA of the CDR3 is TGTGCCAGCAGCCAAGTTATGGGTGGTTATGGCTACACCTTC. Protein: CASSQVMGGYGYTF.